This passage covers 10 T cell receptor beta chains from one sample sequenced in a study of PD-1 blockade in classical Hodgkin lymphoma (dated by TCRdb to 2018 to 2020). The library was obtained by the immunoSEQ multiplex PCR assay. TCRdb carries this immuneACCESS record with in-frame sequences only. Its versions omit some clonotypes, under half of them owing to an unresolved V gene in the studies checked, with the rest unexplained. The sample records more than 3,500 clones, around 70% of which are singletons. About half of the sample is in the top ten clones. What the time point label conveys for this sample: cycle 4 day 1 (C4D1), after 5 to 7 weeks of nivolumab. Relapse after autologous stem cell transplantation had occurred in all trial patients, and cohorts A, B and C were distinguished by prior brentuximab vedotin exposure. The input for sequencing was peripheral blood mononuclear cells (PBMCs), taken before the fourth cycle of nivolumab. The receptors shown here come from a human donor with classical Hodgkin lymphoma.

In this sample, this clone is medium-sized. The CDR3 protein is CASRRTLQESYGYTF. CDR3 bases: TGTGCCAGTAGGAGAACTTTACAGGAGTCCTATGGCTACACCTTC. The V and J genes are TRBV19 and TRBJ1-2; D is perhaps TRBD1 (5 bases). Germline assignment: CDR1 LNHDA and CDR2 SQIVND (reference sequence). V lost 6 bases, J lost 4 bases, and 18 bases lay in between. The CDR3 length is 15 residues.

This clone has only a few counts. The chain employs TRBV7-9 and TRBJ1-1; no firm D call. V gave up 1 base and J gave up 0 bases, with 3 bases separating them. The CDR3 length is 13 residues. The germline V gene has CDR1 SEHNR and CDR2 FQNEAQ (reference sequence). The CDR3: CASSLEMNTEAFF. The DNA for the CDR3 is TGTGCCAGCAGCTTAGAAATGAACACTGAAGCTTTCTTT.

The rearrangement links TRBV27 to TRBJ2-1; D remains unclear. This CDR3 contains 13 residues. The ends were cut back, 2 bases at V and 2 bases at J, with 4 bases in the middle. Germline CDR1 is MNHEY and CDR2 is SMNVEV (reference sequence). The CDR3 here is CASSLIPYNEQFF. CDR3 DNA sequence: TGTGCCAGCAGTTTAATTCCCTACAATGAGCAGTTCTTC.

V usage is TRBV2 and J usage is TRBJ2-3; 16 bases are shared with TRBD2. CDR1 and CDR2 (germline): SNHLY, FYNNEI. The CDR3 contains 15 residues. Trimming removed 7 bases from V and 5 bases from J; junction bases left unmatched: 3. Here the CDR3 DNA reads TGTGCCAGCAAGGGGACTAGCGGGGGGGGAGATACGCAGTATTTT. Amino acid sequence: CASKGTSGGGDTQYF.

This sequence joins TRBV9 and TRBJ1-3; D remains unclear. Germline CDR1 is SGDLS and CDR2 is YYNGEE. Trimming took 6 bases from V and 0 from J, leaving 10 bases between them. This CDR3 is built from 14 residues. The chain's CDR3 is CASTGTGSGNTIYF. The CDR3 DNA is TGTGCCAGCACGGGAACTGGCTCTGGAAACACCATATATTTT.

The CDR3 spells CASSEGNYGYTF. CDR3 sequence (DNA): TGTGCCAGCAGTGAGGGTAACTATGGCTACACCTTC. This chain uses TRBV5-6 with TRBJ1-2; no reliable D call. Trimming left V 5 bases short and J 1 base short, with 6 bases between. This CDR3 is built from 12 residues. Germline V gene data show CDR1 as SGHDT and CDR2 as YYEEEE. Looking up the rest from reference TRBV5-6 and TRBJ1-2 gives the full variable domain: DAGVTQSPTHLIKTRGQQVTLRCSPKSGHDTVSWYQQALGQGPQFIFQYYEEEERQRGNFPDRFSGHQFPNYSSELNVNALLLGDSALYLCASSEGNYGYTFGSGTRLTVV.

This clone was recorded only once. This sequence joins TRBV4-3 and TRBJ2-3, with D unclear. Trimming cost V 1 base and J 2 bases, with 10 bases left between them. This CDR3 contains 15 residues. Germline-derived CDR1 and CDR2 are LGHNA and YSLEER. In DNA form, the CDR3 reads TGCGCCAGCAGCCAAGGGACGGTGATCACAGATACGCAGTATTTT. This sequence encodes CASSQGTVITDTQYF.

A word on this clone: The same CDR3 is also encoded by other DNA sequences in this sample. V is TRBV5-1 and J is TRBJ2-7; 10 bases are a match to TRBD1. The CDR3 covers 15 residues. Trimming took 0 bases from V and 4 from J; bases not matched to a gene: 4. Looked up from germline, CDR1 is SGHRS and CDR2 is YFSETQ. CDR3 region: CASSLGQGASYEQYF. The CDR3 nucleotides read TGCGCCAGCAGCTTGGGACAGGGGGCGAGTTACGAGCAGTACTTC.

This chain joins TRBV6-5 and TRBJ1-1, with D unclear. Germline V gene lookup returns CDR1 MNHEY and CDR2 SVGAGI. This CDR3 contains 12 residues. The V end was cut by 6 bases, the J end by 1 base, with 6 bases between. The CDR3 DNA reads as TGTGCCAGCAGCCGACAGAACACTGAAGCTTTCTTT. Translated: CASSRQNTEAFF.

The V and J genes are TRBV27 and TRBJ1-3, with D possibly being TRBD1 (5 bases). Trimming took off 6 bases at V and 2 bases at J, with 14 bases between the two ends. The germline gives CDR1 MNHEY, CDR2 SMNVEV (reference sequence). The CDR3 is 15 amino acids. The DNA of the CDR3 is TGTGCCAGCAGCCTCACGGCAGGGACTGGAAACACCATATATTTT. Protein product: CASSLTAGTGNTIYF.